The next 10 T cell receptor beta chains were all read from a single sample in a study of blood T cell repertoires in COVID-19. This table comes from immunoSEQ multiplex PCR, and its TCRdb copy is limited to in-frame clones, with some not included. The sample consists of roughly 700,000 clones, about nine tenths of them appearing once. Material for sequencing was peripheral blood. The receptor set was obtained from a woman under 30 with acute or convalescent COVID-19.

The genes are TRBV7-2 and TRBJ2-3, with D possibly TRBD1 on 5 matching bases. Trimming cost V 3 bases and J 2 bases, with 9 bases left between them. CDR3 size: 14 residues. Germline V gives CDR1 SGHTA, CDR2 FQGNSA. CDR3 coding DNA: TGTGCCAGCAGCTTGGGGCCCCACACAGATACGCAGTATTTT. Translating gives CASSLGPHTDTQYF.

This rearrangement joins TRBV30 to TRBJ1-2; no clear D gene. V gave up 5 bases and J gave up 2 bases, with 12 bases separating them. The CDR3 runs to 13 residues. The germline CDR1 and CDR2 sequences are GTSNPN and SVGIG (reference sequence). CDR3 sequence reads: CAWAEVANYGYTF. The CDR3 coding sequence is TGTGCCTGGGCGGAAGTTGCAAACTATGGCTACACCTTC.

This chain links TRBV23-1 with TRBJ2-7; no reliable D call. TRBV23-1 is known as an ORF, though its function is uncertain. This CDR3 contains 17 residues. V lost 2 bases, J lost 3 bases, and 20 bases lay in between. CDR3 sequence: CASSQPGPPNINYEQYF. The CDR3 coding sequence is TGCGCCAGCAGTCAACCTGGGCCCCCCAACATAAACTACGAGCAGTACTTC.

The CDR3 nucleotides are TGCAGCGTTTCTTCCCGACATAATGAAAAACTGTTTTTT. Its translation is CSVSSRHNEKLFF. This rearrangement joins TRBV29-1 to TRBJ1-4; D gene unclear. Germline-derived CDR1 and CDR2 are SQVTM and ANQGSEA. The CDR3 runs 13 residues. Trimming removed 5 bases from V and 4 bases from J, with 11 bases in between.

The CDR3 sequence: CASSFRSGGAIYNEQFF. The CDR3 coding sequence is TGTGCCAGCAGTTTTCGGAGCGGGGGGGCGATATACAATGAGCAGTTCTTC. V and J are TRBV27 and TRBJ2-1; 10 bases agree with TRBD2. V gave up 3 bases and J gave up 4 bases; unmatched junction bases: 9. Germline V gives CDR1 MNHEY, CDR2 SMNVEV (reference sequence). The CDR3 is 17 residues long.

V gene TRBV5-5 combines with J gene TRBJ2-5; 11 positions match TRBD1. Germline CDR1 and CDR2: SGHKS and YYEKEE (reference sequence). The trim removed 2 bases at V and 5 bases at J, leaving 8 bases unmatched. The CDR3 loop spans 16 amino acids. CDR3 residues: CASSLSAGTGGETQYF. CDR3 DNA sequence: TGTGCCAGCAGCTTATCAGCCGGGACAGGGGGGGAGACCCAGTACTTC.

The chain recombines TRBV29-1 with TRBJ1-5, with D possibly being TRBD1 (6 bases). The CDR3 is 13 amino acids. Trimming removed 5 bases at V and 3 bases at J, with 11 bases between. Germline V gene data show CDR1 as SQVTM and CDR2 as ANQGSEA. CDR3 nucleotide sequence: TGCAGCGTTACCGACAGGCACAATCAGCCCCAGCATTTT. Translating it yields CSVTDRHNQPQHF.

This clone was recorded a few times. J is TRBJ1-1 and V is TRBV14, with TRBD1 identical over 7 bases. CDR3 length equals 14 residues. V gave up 3 bases and J gave up 2 bases; unmatched junction bases: 3. Looked up from germline, CDR1 is SGHDN and CDR2 is FVKESK. CDR3 nucleotide sequence: TGTGCCAGCAGCCAGACAGGGTTTAACACTGAAGCTTTCTTT. Encoded protein: CASSQTGFNTEAFF.

This chain links TRBV30 with TRBJ2-2, with D maybe TRBD1 (6 bases). V dropped 6 bases and J dropped 4 bases, with 15 bases sitting between them. The germline CDR1 and CDR2 sequences are GTSNPN and SVGIG (reference sequence). This CDR3 contains 14 residues. The CDR3 nucleotides are TGTGCCTGTACTACAGGGCTCGGCACCGGGGAGCTGTTTTTT. It translates to CACTTGLGTGELFF.

The chain couples TRBV20-1 to TRBJ2-1; D is perhaps TRBD2 (7 bases). Between the trimmed V and J ends, which lost 4 bases and 4 bases, there was a span of 17 bases. CDR1 DFQATT and CDR2 SNEGSKA come from the germline V gene (reference sequence). This CDR3 is 15 amino acids long. CDR3 loop: CSATEGGGRYNEQFF. CDR3 in DNA: TGCAGTGCTACTGAAGGGGGGGGCCGGTACAATGAGCAGTTCTTC.